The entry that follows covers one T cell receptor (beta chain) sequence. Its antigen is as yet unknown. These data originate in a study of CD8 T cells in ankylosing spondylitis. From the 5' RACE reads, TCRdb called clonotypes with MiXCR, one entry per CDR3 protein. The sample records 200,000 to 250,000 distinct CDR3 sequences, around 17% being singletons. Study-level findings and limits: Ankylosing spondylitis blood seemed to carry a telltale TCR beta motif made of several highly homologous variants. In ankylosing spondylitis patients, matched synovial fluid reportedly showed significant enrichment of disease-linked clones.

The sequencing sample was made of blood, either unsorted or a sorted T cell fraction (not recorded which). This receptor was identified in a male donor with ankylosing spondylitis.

The CDR3 is CASSLGRVRELFF. Here the CDR3 DNA reads TGTGCCAGCAGTTTGGGCCGGGTGCGGGAGTTGTTCTTC. The chain recombines TRBV12-3 or TRBV12-4 with TRBJ2-1; 7 positions agree with TRBD2. Losses at the gene ends were 3 bases for V and 15 bases for J; bases not matched to a gene: 11. The CDR3 is made up of 13 amino acids.